A selection of T cell receptor beta chains follows, all from one sample in a study of T cell repertoires in cytomegalovirus infection. TCRdb reanalysed the reads using MiXCR and keeps one entry per CDR3 protein. The sample yields hundreds of thousands of distinct CDR3 sequences, approximately 11% seen once. The specimen was PBMCs. The receptors come from a human donor in good health (CMV status not recorded). Some clones in this sample may be carry-over from other donors' samples. Each CDR3 is given with its conserved first and last residue. The order of the fields is D gene, V gene, J gene, clone size, CDR3 DNA, CDR3 protein. A D gene is named only where the DNA matches it firmly. Clone size, where shown, is once, few, many, or a class for clones that have expanded.

d_call: -
v_call: TRBV5-6
j_call: TRBJ2-7
clone_size: few
cdr3_nt: TGTGCCAGCAGCTTGGACCCGGGTCTTTCCTACGAGCAGTACTTC
cdr3_aa: CASSLDPGLSYEQYF

d_call: TRBD1
v_call: TRBV7-3
j_call: TRBJ1-2
clone_size: many
cdr3_nt: TGTGCCAGCAGCCCAGAGGGGGCAGTTAACTATGGCTACACCTTC
cdr3_aa: CASSPEGAVNYGYTF

d_call: -
v_call: TRBV18
j_call: TRBJ2-5
clone_size: few
cdr3_nt: TGTGCCAGCTCAACCTTCCAAGAGACCCAGTACTTC
cdr3_aa: CASSTFQETQYF

d_call: TRBD1
v_call: TRBV6-1
j_call: TRBJ1-2
clone_size: many
cdr3_nt: TGTGCCAGCAGTGCCTCGACAGGGAGAGGTGGCTACACCTTC
cdr3_aa: CASSASTGRGGYTF

d_call: -
v_call: TRBV19
j_call: TRBJ2-1
clone_size: many
cdr3_nt: TGTGCCAGTACTTACAGGGTACGCCACCATGAGCAGTTCTTC
cdr3_aa: CASTYRVRHHEQFF

d_call: TRBD2
v_call: TRBV10-3
j_call: TRBJ2-7
clone_size: -
cdr3_nt: TGTGCCATCAACTCTGGGGGGGGGTACGAGCAGTACTTC
cdr3_aa: CAINSGGGYEQYF

d_call: TRBD1
v_call: TRBV6-1
j_call: TRBJ2-7
clone_size: many
cdr3_nt: TGTGCCAGCAGTCAGGGACAGGGAGGAAACGAGCAGTACTTC
cdr3_aa: CASSQGQGGNEQYF

d_call: TRBD2
v_call: TRBV28
j_call: TRBJ2-5
clone_size: many
cdr3_nt: TGTGCCAGCAGTCCCGTAGGACTAGCGGGAACAGAGACCCAGTACTTC
cdr3_aa: CASSPVGLAGTETQYF

d_call: -
v_call: TRBV24-1
j_call: TRBJ2-5
clone_size: many
cdr3_nt: TGTGCCACCAGTGAGGCAGAGACCCAGTACTTC
cdr3_aa: CATSEAETQYF

d_call: TRBD2
v_call: TRBV28
j_call: TRBJ2-5
clone_size: few
cdr3_nt: TGTGCCAGCAGTTTGCCGGGACTAGCGGGAGGAGAGACCCAGTACTTC
cdr3_aa: CASSLPGLAGGETQYF

d_call: -
v_call: TRBV28
j_call: TRBJ1-5
clone_size: many
cdr3_nt: TGTGCCAGCAGTTTAATGGGGACGTATAGCAATCAGCCCCAGCATTTT
cdr3_aa: CASSLMGTYSNQPQHF

d_call: -
v_call: TRBV19
j_call: TRBJ1-4
clone_size: many
cdr3_nt: TGTGCCAGTAGTATAGGACGGACAGACGAAAAACTGTTTTTT
cdr3_aa: CASSIGRTDEKLFF

d_call: TRBD1
v_call: TRBV20-1
j_call: TRBJ1-5
clone_size: few
cdr3_nt: TGCAGTGTTCTGCAGGGGGCAGCCCAGCCCCAGCATTTT
cdr3_aa: CSVLQGAAQPQHF

d_call: TRBD2
v_call: TRBV28
j_call: TRBJ2-3
clone_size: -
cdr3_nt: TGTGCCAGCAGTTTTTCCATAGCGGGTCCAGATACGCAGTATTTT
cdr3_aa: CASSFSIAGPDTQYF

d_call: -
v_call: TRBV12-3/TRBV12-4
j_call: TRBJ1-2
clone_size: many
cdr3_nt: TGTGCCAGCAAAAGTCGGGGAAAGGCTGGCTACACCTTC
cdr3_aa: CASKSRGKAGYTF

d_call: TRBD1
v_call: TRBV19
j_call: TRBJ1-2
clone_size: many
cdr3_nt: TGTGCCAGTATGAGTTTCACCGGGACAGCTTCTAACTATGGCTACACCTTC
cdr3_aa: CASMSFTGTASNYGYTF

d_call: -
v_call: TRBV19
j_call: TRBJ1-2
clone_size: -
cdr3_nt: TGTGCCAGTAGTGGGGGACGGATCTATGGCTACACCTTC
cdr3_aa: CASSGGRIYGYTF

d_call: -
v_call: TRBV28
j_call: TRBJ2-2
clone_size: many
cdr3_nt: TGTGCCAGCAGGACAGGGAACACCGGGGAGCTGTTTTTT
cdr3_aa: CASRTGNTGELFF

d_call: TRBD1
v_call: TRBV5-6
j_call: TRBJ1-1
clone_size: many
cdr3_nt: TGTGCCAGCACCTCGGGCAGGGGGTACACTGAAGCTTTCTTT
cdr3_aa: CASTSGRGYTEAFF

d_call: TRBD1
v_call: TRBV6-1
j_call: TRBJ2-4
clone_size: few
cdr3_nt: TGTGCCAGCAGGGACCCGGGACAGGGGTCCGGGGGAAACATTCAGTACTTC
cdr3_aa: CASRDPGQGSGGNIQYF

d_call: TRBD1
v_call: TRBV27
j_call: TRBJ1-2
clone_size: -
cdr3_nt: TGTGCCAGCAGTTCAAAACTCGACAGGGGTGGCTACACCTTC
cdr3_aa: CASSSKLDRGGYTF

d_call: -
v_call: TRBV9
j_call: TRBJ2-3
clone_size: -
cdr3_nt: TGTGCCAGCAGGGAAGGACCGGGAAGCACAGATACGCAGTATTTT
cdr3_aa: CASREGPGSTDTQYF

d_call: TRBD1
v_call: TRBV28
j_call: TRBJ1-2
clone_size: few
cdr3_nt: TGTGCCAGCAACCCCGGCGGACAGGGGGCCGGCTATGGCTACACCTTC
cdr3_aa: CASNPGGQGAGYGYTF

d_call: -
v_call: TRBV7-9
j_call: TRBJ1-1
clone_size: -
cdr3_nt: TGTGCCAGCAGCCTGGAGAACAGGAACGGGGCCAGGACTGAAGCTTTCTTT
cdr3_aa: CASSLENRNGARTEAFF

d_call: TRBD2
v_call: TRBV27
j_call: TRBJ2-3
clone_size: few
cdr3_nt: TGTGCCAGCAGTCCCGGGCGGGGGTTAACAGATACGCAGTATTTT
cdr3_aa: CASSPGRGLTDTQYF

d_call: -
v_call: TRBV11-2
j_call: TRBJ1-1
clone_size: many
cdr3_nt: TGTGCCAGCAGCTTTGGGCATGAAGCTTTCTTT
cdr3_aa: CASSFGHEAFF

d_call: TRBD2
v_call: TRBV10-3
j_call: TRBJ2-1
clone_size: many
cdr3_nt: TGTGCCATCAGAGGGACTAGCGGGAGCAATGAGCAGTTCTTC
cdr3_aa: CAIRGTSGSNEQFF

d_call: TRBD2
v_call: TRBV5-1
j_call: TRBJ2-2
clone_size: -
cdr3_nt: TGCGCCAGCAGCTTGGGGACTAGCGCATCGAACACCGGGGAGCTGTTTTTT
cdr3_aa: CASSLGTSASNTGELFF

d_call: -
v_call: TRBV2
j_call: TRBJ1-5
clone_size: many
cdr3_nt: TGTGCCAGCAGTGGGGAAGGGCCTAGCAATCAGCCCCAGCATTTT
cdr3_aa: CASSGEGPSNQPQHF

d_call: TRBD2
v_call: TRBV12-3/TRBV12-4
j_call: TRBJ2-1
clone_size: many
cdr3_nt: TGTGCCAGCACTTCTAGACTAGCGGGATTAAGTGAGCAGTTCTTC
cdr3_aa: CASTSRLAGLSEQFF

d_call: -
v_call: TRBV7-9
j_call: TRBJ1-2
clone_size: many
cdr3_nt: TGTGCCAGCAGCTCCCAGAGCCCACATGGCTACACCTTC
cdr3_aa: CASSSQSPHGYTF

d_call: -
v_call: TRBV27
j_call: TRBJ2-1
clone_size: few
cdr3_nt: TGTGCCAGCAGTTTAACCTGGAGCTCCTACAATGAGCAGTTCTTC
cdr3_aa: CASSLTWSSYNEQFF

d_call: -
v_call: TRBV7-2
j_call: TRBJ2-3
clone_size: many
cdr3_nt: TGTGCCAGCAGCTTAGTAGGGGACGCAGATACGCAGTATTTT
cdr3_aa: CASSLVGDADTQYF

d_call: TRBD2
v_call: TRBV7-9
j_call: TRBJ2-2
clone_size: many
cdr3_nt: TGTGCCAGCAGCCCCCCAGCGGGGGTGCTCACCGGGGAGCTGTTTTTT
cdr3_aa: CASSPPAGVLTGELFF

d_call: TRBD1
v_call: TRBV5-1
j_call: TRBJ1-6
clone_size: many
cdr3_nt: TGCGCCAGCAGACCTACGACAGGGGTGAATTCACCCCTCCACTTT
cdr3_aa: CASRPTTGVNSPLHF

d_call: -
v_call: TRBV5-6
j_call: TRBJ1-2
clone_size: -
cdr3_nt: TGTGCCAGCAGCCGCCGGGACGCAAAGGGGTATGGCTACACCTTC
cdr3_aa: CASSRRDAKGYGYTF

d_call: TRBD2
v_call: TRBV29-1
j_call: TRBJ2-1
clone_size: -
cdr3_nt: TGCAGCTCGAGGGGCGGGAGAGATTACAATGAGCAGTTCTTC
cdr3_aa: CSSRGGRDYNEQFF

d_call: -
v_call: TRBV12-3/TRBV12-4
j_call: TRBJ1-5
clone_size: many
cdr3_nt: TGTGCCAGCAGTTTAGCGGGGGCAGGGAGCAATCAGCCCCAGCATTTT
cdr3_aa: CASSLAGAGSNQPQHF

d_call: -
v_call: TRBV12-3/TRBV12-4
j_call: TRBJ1-1
clone_size: many
cdr3_nt: TGTGCCAGCAGTTGGGGGGGCAGGAACACTGAAGCTTTCTTT
cdr3_aa: CASSWGGRNTEAFF

d_call: TRBD2
v_call: TRBV20-1
j_call: TRBJ2-3
clone_size: many
cdr3_nt: TGCAGTGCTCGGGCGGGAGGGGTGGATACGCAGTATTTT
cdr3_aa: CSARAGGVDTQYF

d_call: -
v_call: TRBV19
j_call: TRBJ1-2
clone_size: few
cdr3_nt: TGTGCCAGTAGTTCCTCCGTAGTATCCAACTATGGCTACACCTTC
cdr3_aa: CASSSSVVSNYGYTF

d_call: TRBD1
v_call: TRBV19
j_call: TRBJ1-1
clone_size: many
cdr3_nt: TGTGCCAGTAGTTCCGACAGGGGGCGCGGGACTGAAGCTTTCTTT
cdr3_aa: CASSSDRGRGTEAFF

d_call: TRBD2
v_call: TRBV5-1
j_call: TRBJ2-3
clone_size: many
cdr3_nt: TGCGCCAGCAGTTCATCGAGCGGGAGTGGGGATACGCAGTATTTT
cdr3_aa: CASSSSSGSGDTQYF

d_call: -
v_call: TRBV3-1
j_call: TRBJ1-2
clone_size: few
cdr3_nt: TGTGCCAGCAGCCAAGTCAGCGGGGCTAACTATGGCTACACCTTC
cdr3_aa: CASSQVSGANYGYTF

d_call: -
v_call: TRBV5-4
j_call: TRBJ2-2
clone_size: many
cdr3_nt: TGTGCCAGCAGCTTGGTTCAAGTAGACACCGGGGAGCTGTTTTTT
cdr3_aa: CASSLVQVDTGELFF

d_call: -
v_call: TRBV6-5
j_call: TRBJ1-1
clone_size: -
cdr3_nt: TGTGCCAGCAGTTTGGCCAACATGAACACTGAAGCTTTCTTT
cdr3_aa: CASSLANMNTEAFF

d_call: -
v_call: TRBV11-2
j_call: TRBJ1-1
clone_size: many
cdr3_nt: TGTGCCAGCAGCTTATTGAGGGGGGCCCTAGGCACTGAAGCTTTCTTT
cdr3_aa: CASSLLRGALGTEAFF

d_call: -
v_call: TRBV7-6
j_call: TRBJ1-3
clone_size: many
cdr3_nt: TGTGCCAGCAGCCTCCGGGGCGGGGGAGCTGGAAACACCATATATTTT
cdr3_aa: CASSLRGGGAGNTIYF

d_call: -
v_call: TRBV5-6
j_call: TRBJ1-5
clone_size: -
cdr3_nt: TGTGCCAGCAGCTCCGGGGTAGGGCCCCAGCATTTT
cdr3_aa: CASSSGVGPQHF

d_call: TRBD2
v_call: TRBV7-6
j_call: TRBJ2-3
clone_size: many
cdr3_nt: TGTGCCAGCAGCTTAAATAGCGGGGGTGGTACAGATACGCAGTATTTT
cdr3_aa: CASSLNSGGGTDTQYF

d_call: -
v_call: TRBV5-4
j_call: TRBJ2-1
clone_size: many
cdr3_nt: TGTGCCAGCAGCTTGGTGGACAGGGAGGGTGAGCAGTTCTTC
cdr3_aa: CASSLVDREGEQFF

d_call: -
v_call: TRBV2
j_call: TRBJ2-3
clone_size: few
cdr3_nt: TGTGCCAGCGGAAGGTATACGCAGTATTTT
cdr3_aa: CASGRYTQYF